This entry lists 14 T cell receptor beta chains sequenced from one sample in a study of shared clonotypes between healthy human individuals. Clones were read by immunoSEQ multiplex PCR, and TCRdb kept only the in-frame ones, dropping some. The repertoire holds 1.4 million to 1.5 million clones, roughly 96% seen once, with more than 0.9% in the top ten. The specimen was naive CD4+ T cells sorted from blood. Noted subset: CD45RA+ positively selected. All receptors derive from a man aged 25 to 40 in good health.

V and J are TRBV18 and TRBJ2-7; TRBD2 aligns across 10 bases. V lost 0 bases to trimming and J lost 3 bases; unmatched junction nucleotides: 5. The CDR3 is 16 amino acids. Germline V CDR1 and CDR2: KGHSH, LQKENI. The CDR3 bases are TGTGCCAGCTCACCACCGGGAGGACTAGCGGACTACGAGCAGTACTTC. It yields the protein CASSPPGGLADYEQYF.

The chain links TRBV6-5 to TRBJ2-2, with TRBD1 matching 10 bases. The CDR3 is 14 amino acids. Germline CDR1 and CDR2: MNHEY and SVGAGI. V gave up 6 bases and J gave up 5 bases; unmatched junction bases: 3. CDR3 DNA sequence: TGTGCCAGCAGAGGGACAGGGGCTACCGGGGAGCTGTTTTTT. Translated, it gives CASRGTGATGELFF.

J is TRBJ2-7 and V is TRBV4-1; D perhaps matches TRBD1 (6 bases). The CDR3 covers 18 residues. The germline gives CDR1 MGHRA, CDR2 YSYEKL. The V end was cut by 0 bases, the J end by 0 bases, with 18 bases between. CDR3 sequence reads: CASSQEGLGARGSYEQYF. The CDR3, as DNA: TGCGCCAGCAGCCAAGAGGGGTTGGGGGCGAGGGGCTCCTACGAGCAGTACTTC.

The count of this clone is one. CDR3 in amino acids: CASSVSGSTINEQYF. In nucleotides, the CDR3 is TGTGCCAGCAGCGTCAGCGGGTCTACGATTAACGAGCAGTACTTC. J is TRBJ2-7 and V is TRBV9, with a tentative D call TRBD2 (6 bases). Germline values: CDR1 SGDLS, CDR2 YYNGEE. Between the trimmed V and J ends, which lost 2 bases and 5 bases, there was a span of 17 bases. The CDR3 has 15 amino acids.

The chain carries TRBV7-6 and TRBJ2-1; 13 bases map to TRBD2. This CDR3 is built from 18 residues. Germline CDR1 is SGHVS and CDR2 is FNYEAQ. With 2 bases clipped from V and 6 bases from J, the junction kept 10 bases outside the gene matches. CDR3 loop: CASSLSILAGGPSNEQFF. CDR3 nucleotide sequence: TGTGCCAGCAGCTTATCGATACTAGCGGGAGGGCCATCCAATGAGCAGTTCTTC.

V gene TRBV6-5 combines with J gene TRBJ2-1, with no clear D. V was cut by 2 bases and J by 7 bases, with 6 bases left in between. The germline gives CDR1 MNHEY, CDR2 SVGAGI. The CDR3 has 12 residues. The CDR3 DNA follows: TGTGCCAGCAGTTACGGAAGAAATGAGCAGTTCTTC. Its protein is CASSYGRNEQFF.

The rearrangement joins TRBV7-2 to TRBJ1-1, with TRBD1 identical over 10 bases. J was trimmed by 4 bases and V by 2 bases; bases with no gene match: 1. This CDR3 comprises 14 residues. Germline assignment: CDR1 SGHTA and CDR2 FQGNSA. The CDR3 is CASSLRTGGTEAFF. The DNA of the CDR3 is TGTGCCAGCAGCTTACGGACAGGGGGCACTGAAGCTTTCTTT.

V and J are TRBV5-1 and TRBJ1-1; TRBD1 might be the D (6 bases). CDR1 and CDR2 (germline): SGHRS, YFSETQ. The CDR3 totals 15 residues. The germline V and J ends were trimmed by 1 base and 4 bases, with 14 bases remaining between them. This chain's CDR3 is CASSLTGLRATEAFF. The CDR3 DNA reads TGCGCCAGCAGCTTGACAGGGTTGCGGGCCACTGAAGCTTTCTTT.

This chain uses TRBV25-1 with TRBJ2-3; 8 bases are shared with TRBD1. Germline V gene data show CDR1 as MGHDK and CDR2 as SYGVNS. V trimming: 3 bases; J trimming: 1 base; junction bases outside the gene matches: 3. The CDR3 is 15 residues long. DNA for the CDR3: TGTGCCAGCAGTGACAGGGGGCACCGCACAGATACGCAGTATTTT. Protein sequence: CASSDRGHRTDTQYF.

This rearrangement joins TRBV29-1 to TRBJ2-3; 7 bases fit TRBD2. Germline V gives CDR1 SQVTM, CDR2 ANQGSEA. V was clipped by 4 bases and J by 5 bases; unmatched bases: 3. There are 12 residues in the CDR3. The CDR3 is CSVGGSLDTQYF. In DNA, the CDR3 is TGCAGCGTTGGCGGGAGTTTAGATACGCAGTATTTT.

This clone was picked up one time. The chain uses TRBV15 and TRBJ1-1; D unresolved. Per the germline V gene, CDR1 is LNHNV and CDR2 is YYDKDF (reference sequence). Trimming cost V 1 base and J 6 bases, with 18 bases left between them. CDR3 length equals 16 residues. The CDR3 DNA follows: TGTGCCACCAGCAGAGCGATTCCCTCAAACGAGGCTGAAGCTTTCTTT. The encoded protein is CATSRAIPSNEAEAFF.

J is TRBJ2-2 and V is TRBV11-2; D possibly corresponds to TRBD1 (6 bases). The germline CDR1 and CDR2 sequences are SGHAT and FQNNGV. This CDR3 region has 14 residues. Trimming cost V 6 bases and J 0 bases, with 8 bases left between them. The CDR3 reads CASRDSSNTGELFF. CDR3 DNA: TGTGCCAGCAGGGACAGTTCGAACACCGGGGAGCTGTTTTTT.

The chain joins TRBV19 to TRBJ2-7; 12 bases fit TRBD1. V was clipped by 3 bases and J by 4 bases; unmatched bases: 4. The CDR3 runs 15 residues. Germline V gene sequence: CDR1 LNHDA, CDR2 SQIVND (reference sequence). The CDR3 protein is CASSISGQGAYEQYF. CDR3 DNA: TGTGCCAGTAGTATTTCGGGACAGGGGGCGTACGAGCAGTACTTC.

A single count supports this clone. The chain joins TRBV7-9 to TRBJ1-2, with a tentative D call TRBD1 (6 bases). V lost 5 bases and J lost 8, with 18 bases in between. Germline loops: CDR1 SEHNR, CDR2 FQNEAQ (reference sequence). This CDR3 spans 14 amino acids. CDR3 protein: CASSPQGSSRGYTF. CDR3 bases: TGTGCCAGCAGCCCACAGGGTTCCTCGAGGGGCTACACCTTC. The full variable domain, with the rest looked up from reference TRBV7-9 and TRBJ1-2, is DTGVSQNPRHKITKRGQNVTFRCDPISEHNRLYWYRQTLGQGPEFLTYFQNEAQLEKSRLLSDRFSAERPKGSFSTLEIQRTEQGDSAMYLCASSPQGSSRGYTFGSGTRLTVV.